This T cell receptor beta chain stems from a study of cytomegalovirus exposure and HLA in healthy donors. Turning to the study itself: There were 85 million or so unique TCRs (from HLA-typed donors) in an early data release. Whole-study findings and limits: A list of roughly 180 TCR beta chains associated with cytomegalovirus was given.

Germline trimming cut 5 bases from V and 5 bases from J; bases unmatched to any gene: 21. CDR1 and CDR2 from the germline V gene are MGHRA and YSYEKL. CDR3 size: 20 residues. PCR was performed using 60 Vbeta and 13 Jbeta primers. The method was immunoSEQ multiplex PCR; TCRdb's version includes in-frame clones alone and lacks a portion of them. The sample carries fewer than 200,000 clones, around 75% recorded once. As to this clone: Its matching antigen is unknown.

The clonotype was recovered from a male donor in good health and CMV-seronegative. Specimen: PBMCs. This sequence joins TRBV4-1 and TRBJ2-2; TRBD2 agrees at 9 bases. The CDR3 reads CASSSKRTSETPFETGELFF. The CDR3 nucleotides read TGCGCCAGCAGCTCCAAGCGGACTAGCGAGACCCCTTTTGAGACCGGGGAGCTGTTTTTT.